Listed here are 4 T cell receptor beta chains from one sample, sequenced in a study of early T cells in non-severe SARS-CoV-2 infection. TCRdb ran MiXCR on the 5' RACE reads and lists one entry per CDR3 protein. Of tens of thousands of distinct CDR3 sequences listed, roughly 18% are singletons. This sample comprised whole blood, obtained at baseline. These receptors were taken from an adult who was a healthcare worker with PCR-confirmed SARS-CoV-2 infection or an uninfected control (not recorded which).

This clonotype turned up a few times. V gene TRBV20-1 combines with J gene TRBJ1-1; TRBD1 matches 9 bases. There are 13 residues in the CDR3. Trimming cost V 6 bases and J 3 bases; bases outside gene matches: 5. Germline V gene sequence: CDR1 DFQATT, CDR2 SNEGSKA (reference sequence). CDR3 loop: CSAPRTGDTEAFF. The CDR3 bases are TGCAGTGCCCCAAGGACAGGGGACACTGAAGCTTTCTTT.

The rearrangement joins TRBV7-2 to TRBJ2-2; 8 positions agree with TRBD1. The CDR3 has 14 amino acids. Germline values: CDR1 SGHTA, CDR2 FQGNSA. J lost 6 bases, V lost 2 bases, and 2 bases had no gene match. CDR3 region: CASSLQGAAGELFF. The CDR3 DNA follows: TGTGCCAGCAGCTTACAGGGGGCCGCCGGGGAGCTGTTTTTT.

Only a few counts were recorded for this clonotype. The rearrangement uses TRBV5-8 and TRBJ1-6; unclear D gene. V was clipped by 1 base and J by 7 bases, with 12 bases between them. The germline V gene has CDR1 SGHTS and CDR2 YDEGEE. This CDR3 comprises 15 residues. CDR3 in amino acids: CASSLRGRLNSPLHF. In DNA form, the CDR3 reads TGTGCCAGCAGCTTGAGAGGGAGATTGAATTCACCCCTCCACTTT.

This clonotype was seen ten or more times. V usage is TRBV12-3 or TRBV12-4 and J usage is TRBJ2-1; 7 nucleotides agree with TRBD2. Trimming took 3 bases from V and 7 from J; bases not matched to a gene: 6. This CDR3 is 14 amino acids long. The CDR3 nucleotides read TGTGCCAGCAGTTTCGAGGGAGGGAGGAATGAGCAGTTCTTC. Amino acid sequence: CASSFEGGRNEQFF.